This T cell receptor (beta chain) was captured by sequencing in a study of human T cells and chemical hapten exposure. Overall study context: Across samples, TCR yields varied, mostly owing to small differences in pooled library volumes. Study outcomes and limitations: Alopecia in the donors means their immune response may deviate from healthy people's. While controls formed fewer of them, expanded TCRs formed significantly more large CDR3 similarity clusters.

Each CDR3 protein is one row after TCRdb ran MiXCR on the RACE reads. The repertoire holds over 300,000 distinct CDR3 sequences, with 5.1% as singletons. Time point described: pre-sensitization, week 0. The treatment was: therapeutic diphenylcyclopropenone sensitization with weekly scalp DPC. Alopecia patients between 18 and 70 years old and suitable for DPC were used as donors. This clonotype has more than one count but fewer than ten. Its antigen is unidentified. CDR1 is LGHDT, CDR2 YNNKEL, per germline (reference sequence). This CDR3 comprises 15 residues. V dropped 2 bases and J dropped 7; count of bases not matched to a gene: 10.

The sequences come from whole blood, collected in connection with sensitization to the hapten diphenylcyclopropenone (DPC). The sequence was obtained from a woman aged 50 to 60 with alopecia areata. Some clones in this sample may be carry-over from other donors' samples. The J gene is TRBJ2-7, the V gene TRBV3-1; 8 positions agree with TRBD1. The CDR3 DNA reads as TGTGCCAGCAGCCAAAGGAACAGGGGGTATGGGGAGCAGTACTTC. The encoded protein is CASSQRNRGYGEQYF.